The rows below give T cell receptor beta chains drawn from one sample of a study of blood T cell repertoires in COVID-19. The method was immunoSEQ multiplex PCR; TCRdb's version includes in-frame clones alone and lacks a portion of them. The data contain approximately 150,000 clones, 70% to 85% of them singletons. What was sequenced was PBMCs or T cells enriched from blood (not recorded which). These receptors came from a man aged 50 or older who had recovered from COVID-19. The CDR3 runs from the conserved cysteine through the conserved F or W. Fields, in order: V gene, D gene, clone size, J gene, CDR3 protein, CDR3 DNA. D genes are given only for firm matches. Clone size appears in some rows only: once, few, many, or a class for an expanded clone.

>TRBV5-1|TRBD1|few|TRBJ1-1
CASSSPGQPQAFF
TGCGCCAGCAGCTCTCCGGGACAGCCCCAAGCTTTCTTT
>TRBV15|TRBD1|.|TRBJ1-2
CATSRDAGQFYGYTF
TGTGCCACCAGCAGAGACGCGGGACAGTTCTATGGCTACACCTTC
>TRBV30|.|once|TRBJ1-1
CAWSGREKNTEAFF
TGTGCCTGGAGTGGCCGGGAAAAGAACACTGAAGCTTTCTTT
>TRBV15|.|.|TRBJ2-7
CATSRAGSLSYEQYF
TGTGCCACCAGCAGAGCAGGGTCGCTCTCCTACGAGCAGTACTTC
>TRBV6-5|.|many|TRBJ1-1
CASSTGIVTEAFF
TGTGCCAGCAGTACAGGGATAGTCACTGAAGCTTTCTTT
>TRBV10-1|TRBD1|.|TRBJ1-1
CARNEYNRGTNTEAFF
TGCGCCAGAAACGAATACAACAGGGGCACGAACACTGAAGCTTTCTTT
>TRBV10-3|TRBD1|.|TRBJ1-2
CAISGDRGSYGYTF
TGTGCCATCAGTGGGGACAGGGGATCCTATGGCTACACCTTC
>TRBV19|TRBD2|once|TRBJ2-5
CASSILAGGRPQETQYF
TGTGCCAGTAGTATCCTAGCGGGGGGGAGGCCCCAAGAGACCCAGTACTTC
>TRBV18|.|.|TRBJ1-1
CASSPLAGDTEAFF
TGTGCCAGCTCCCCCCTTGCGGGCGACACTGAAGCTTTCTTT
>TRBV6-5|TRBD1|.|TRBJ2-7
CASSWDRVPYEQYF
TGTGCCAGCAGTTGGGACAGGGTCCCCTACGAGCAGTACTTC
>TRBV9|.|.|TRBJ1-6
CASSVGVRDTSPLHF
TGTGCCAGCAGCGTAGGAGTACGGGACACTTCGCCCCTCCACTTT
>TRBV27|TRBD1|few|TRBJ1-4
CASSLVGQATNEKLFF
TGTGCCAGCAGTTTGGTAGGACAGGCAACTAATGAAAAACTGTTTTTT
>TRBV9|TRBD2|.|TRBJ2-1
CASSSSSGGAYEQFF
TGTGCCAGCAGCTCAAGTAGCGGGGGGGCATATGAGCAGTTCTTC
>TRBV30|TRBD1|few|TRBJ2-7
CAWSGASDRSSYEQYF
TGTGCCTGGAGTGGGGCTTCGGACAGGTCCTCCTACGAGCAGTACTTC
>TRBV5-1|TRBD1|few|TRBJ1-5
CASSMDPPGTGGQPQHF
TGCGCCAGCAGCATGGACCCCCCCGGGACAGGTGGTCAGCCCCAGCATTTT
>TRBV6-5|TRBD2|.|TRBJ2-3
CASSSGGSTDTQYF
TGTGCCAGCAGCTCGGGGGGAAGCACAGATACGCAGTATTTT
>TRBV28|TRBD1|.|TRBJ1-2
CASSSPGQGTGYTF
TGTGCCAGCAGTTCGCCGGGACAGGGTACCGGCTACACCTTC
>TRBV4-1|.|.|TRBJ1-2
CASSPGDIGGYTF
TGCGCCAGCAGCCCGGGAGACATTGGTGGCTACACCTTC
>TRBV27|.|.|TRBJ1-3
CASSPKSGYSPHSRNTIYF
TGTGCCAGCAGCCCCAAATCGGGTTACTCACCTCATTCCCGAAACACCATATATTTT
>TRBV2|.|.|TRBJ2-3
CASRDNPDTQYF
TGTGCCAGCAGGGACAACCCAGATACGCAGTATTTT
>TRBV4-1|.|once|TRBJ1-2
CASSQDWAYLPSGYTF
TGCGCCAGCAGCCAAGATTGGGCCTACCTACCCTCTGGCTACACCTTC
>TRBV5-1|TRBD1|.|TRBJ1-4
CASSSGQGGGEKLFF
TGCGCCAGCAGCTCGGGACAGGGGGGTGGCGAAAAACTGTTTTTT
>TRBV14|.|.|TRBJ1-1
CASTQGGGTEAFF
TGTGCCAGCACCCAGGGAGGGGGCACTGAAGCTTTCTTT
>TRBV5-4|.|.|TRBJ1-2
CASSLAQGRANYGYTF
TGTGCCAGCAGCTTGGCACAGGGCAGAGCTAACTATGGCTACACCTTC
>TRBV2|.|.|TRBJ1-1
CASKPTENTEAFF
TGTGCCAGCAAGCCGACAGAGAACACTGAAGCTTTCTTT
>TRBV5-1|.|.|TRBJ2-7
CASSSGNFDEQYF
TGCGCCAGCAGTTCAGGGAACTTCGACGAGCAGTACTTC
>TRBV6-1|.|.|TRBJ1-2
CASSEAGSYGYTF
TGTGCCAGCAGTGAAGCGGGCAGCTATGGCTACACCTTC
>TRBV3-1/TRBV3-2|TRBD1|.|TRBJ2-1
CASSQDFVLGDRGGNEQFF
TGTGCCAGCAGCCAAGATTTTGTGTTAGGGGACAGGGGAGGCAATGAGCAGTTCTTC
>TRBV7-9|.|.|TRBJ1-1
CASSLAGGNTEAFF
TGTGCCAGCAGCTTAGCAGGGGGGAACACTGAAGCTTTCTTT
>TRBV4-2|TRBD1|.|TRBJ1-4
CASSVRGLDEKLFF
TGTGCCAGCAGCGTCAGGGGGCTTGATGAAAAACTGTTTTTT
>TRBV11-2|TRBD1|.|TRBJ1-3
CASSARTGGNGNTIYF
TGTGCCAGCAGCGCCAGGACAGGGGGCAATGGAAACACCATATATTTT
>TRBV5-1|TRBD2|once|TRBJ2-1
CASSLATAGGRNEQFF
TGCGCCAGCAGCTTGGCCACCGCGGGGGGGCGGAATGAGCAGTTCTTC
>TRBV5-6|TRBD2|.|TRBJ2-5
CASSSLAGGAFNQETQYF
TGTGCCAGCAGCTCATTAGCGGGGGGCGCGTTTAACCAAGAGACCCAGTACTTC
>TRBV3-1/TRBV3-2|.|.|TRBJ1-3
CASSVRQISGNTIYF
TGTGCCAGCAGCGTCCGACAGATCTCTGGAAACACCATATATTTT
>TRBV18|TRBD1|.|TRBJ1-5
CASSGQGDNQPQHF
TGTGCCAGCTCAGGACAGGGTGACAATCAGCCCCAGCATTTT
>TRBV6-6|TRBD1|.|TRBJ2-5
CASSYPNRGTETQYF
TGTGCCAGCAGTTACCCGAACAGGGGGACGGAGACCCAGTACTTC
>TRBV2|.|.|TRBJ2-7
CASSRQASVYEQYF
TGTGCCAGCAGTAGACAGGCGAGCGTGTACGAGCAGTACTTC
>TRBV6-2/TRBV6-3|TRBD1|few|TRBJ1-5
CASSYSGRGQYSNQPQHF
TGTGCCAGCAGTTACTCGGGCAGGGGGCAATATAGCAATCAGCCCCAGCATTTT
>TRBV28|TRBD1|.|TRBJ1-2
CASSSPTGGEDYGYTF
TGTGCCAGCAGTTCCCCGACAGGGGGCGAGGACTATGGCTACACCTTC
>TRBV18|.|.|TRBJ2-1
CASSPKGRGNEQFF
TGTGCCAGCTCACCCAAGGGCAGGGGCAATGAGCAGTTCTTC
>TRBV5-1|.|.|TRBJ1-1
CASSPLGRVGVTEAFF
TGCGCCAGCAGCCCACTCGGGAGGGTGGGTGTCACTGAAGCTTTCTTT
>TRBV4-1|.|.|TRBJ1-1
CASSQGQLNTEAFF
TGCGCCAGCAGCCAGGGACAACTGAACACTGAAGCTTTCTTT
>TRBV4-1|.|.|TRBJ1-6
CASSEASSPLHF
TGCGCCAGCAGCGAAGCGTCTTCACCCCTCCACTTT
>TRBV30|TRBD1|.|TRBJ2-3
CAFRDRATDTQYF
TGTGCCTTCCGGGACAGGGCCACAGATACGCAGTATTTT
>TRBV2|.|.|TRBJ1-2
CASSGQLQANYGYTF
TGTGCCAGCAGTGGACAGCTCCAAGCTAACTATGGCTACACCTTC
>TRBV7-8|.|.|TRBJ1-1
CASSPTGSTEAFF
TGTGCCAGCAGCCCGACAGGTAGCACTGAAGCTTTCTTT
>TRBV18|.|.|TRBJ2-2
CASSPSGADTGELFF
TGTGCCAGCTCACCGTCAGGGGCTGACACCGGGGAGCTGTTTTTT
>TRBV6-1|.|.|TRBJ2-7
CASSDGTPGSYEQYF
TGTGCCAGCAGTGATGGGACTCCGGGCTCCTACGAGCAGTACTTC
>TRBV14|TRBD2|.|TRBJ2-3
CASCLSGEITDTQYF
TGTGCCAGTTGTCTTAGCGGGGAGATCACAGATACGCAGTATTTT
>TRBV30|TRBD1|.|TRBJ2-7
CAWGAGGRYEQYF
TGTGCCTGGGGGGCAGGGGGCCGCTACGAGCAGTACTTC
>TRBV11-3|.|.|TRBJ2-7
CASSRGGGPLLF
TGTGCCAGCAGCCGAGGGGGGGGCCCTCTCCTCTTC
>TRBV30|TRBD1|few|TRBJ1-3
CAWSVGQGVSRNTIYF
TGTGCCTGGAGTGTCGGACAGGGGGTTTCGCGGAACACCATATATTTT
>TRBV5-1|TRBD1|.|TRBJ2-7
CASSGTGTGGFSYEQYF
TGCGCCAGCAGCGGAACCGGGACAGGGGGTTTCTCCTACGAGCAGTACTTC